The rows below give T cell receptor beta chains drawn from one sample of a study of T cells in localized non-small cell lung cancer. Repertoires were generated with immunoSEQ multiplex PCR, while TCRdb's copy carries only in-frame clones and drops some. The top ten clones hold about a sixth of a sample with 53,000 or so clones, approximately 88% of them seen once. The starting material was peripheral blood mononuclear cells, obtained before any cancer treatment. These receptors were collected from a man aged 40-75 years with stage III lung adenocarcinoma. Both conserved end residues are part of each CDR3. A clone size is listed for some rows: how often the clone was seen (once, few, many), or a class if it is expanded.

v_gene	abundance	j_gene	CDR3aa
TRBV21-1	.	TRBJ1-6	CASSKVPPSTGTSSYNSPLHF
TRBV7-2	.	TRBJ2-7	CASSQGGIPSYEQYF
TRBV6-1	.	TRBJ2-2	CATLVGQLNTGELFF
TRBV7-9	.	TRBJ2-2	CASSLVGTGRTGELFF
TRBV6-6	.	TRBJ1-5	CASSSGTVDQPQHF
TRBV5-6	once	TRBJ2-3	CASSLLSDTQYF
TRBV11-3	few	TRBJ2-7	CASSLAGITYEQYF
TRBV13	.	TRBJ2-7	CASRVSGRSSSGEQYF
TRBV7-9	few	TRBJ1-2	CASSLDRAGYTF
TRBV18	.	TRBJ1-5	CASSRRFDRESNQPQHF
TRBV9	.	TRBJ2-1	CASSVGEAAYNEQFF
TRBV6-1	.	TRBJ2-6	CASSPPHSGANVLTF
TRBV5-6	.	TRBJ2-4	CASSSGQVKNIQYF
TRBV4-3	once	TRBJ1-1	CASSQEWTGVTEAFF
TRBV19	.	TRBJ2-6	CASSAGIFRESSGANVLTF
TRBV6-6	.	TRBJ1-1	CASSLQGRLNTEAFF
TRBV7-9	few	TRBJ2-4	CASSATVRGNIQYF
TRBV7-3	once	TRBJ2-2	CASSATLAGVNTGELFF
TRBV7-3	.	TRBJ2-2	CASSLDNVPGELFF
TRBV7-6	few	TRBJ2-3	CASSFSPSGGGSTDTQYF
TRBV27	.	TRBJ2-7	CASSLGQGFEQYF
TRBV4-1	.	TRBJ2-7	CASSQGTTRSYEQYF
TRBV4-3	.	TRBJ2-2	CASSFEGAGELFF
TRBV14	.	TRBJ2-2	CASSQVWQGNTGELFF
TRBV10-1	.	TRBJ2-7	CASRQGQPYEQYF
TRBV2	.	TRBJ1-2	CASRDRGDGYTF
TRBV7-3	.	TRBJ2-3	CASSSTTTDTQYF
TRBV15	.	TRBJ2-2	CATSRDHGGGNTGELFF
TRBV28	.	TRBJ2-5	CASSSQVNQETQYF
TRBV4-3	.	TRBJ1-2	CASSQDDRGQGYTF
TRBV7-9	.	TRBJ2-1	CASSFEAGLFF
TRBV11-1	.	TRBJ2-3	CASSYNTDTQYF
TRBV6-1	.	TRBJ2-5	CASRQWTQETQYF
TRBV21-1	once	TRBJ1-4	CATVEKLFF
TRBV29-1	once	TRBJ2-3	CSVEAGTSGPPKYF
TRBV13	.	TRBJ2-3	CASSLYPREGGTDTQYF
TRBV4-2	.	TRBJ2-7	CASSQEGQSKDYEQYF
TRBV19	.	TRBJ2-2	CASSIGLAGRSNTGELFF
TRBV14	.	TRBJ2-7	CASSQRDLPAYEQYF
TRBV7-9	once	TRBJ1-1	CASSSGPEAFF
TRBV7-2	.	TRBJ1-2	CASSPQQAPYGYTF
TRBV11-1	.	TRBJ2-7	CASSSLTANSYEQYF
TRBV10-1	.	TRBJ1-1	CASSDGSGTEAFF
TRBV11-2	.	TRBJ2-2	CASSIDYTGELFF
TRBV6-5	.	TRBJ2-5	CASSYGGQKETQYF
TRBV29-1	few	TRBJ2-1	CSVVGGTAYNEQFF
TRBV27	few	TRBJ1-6	CASSFLQGAGNSPLHF
TRBV2	.	TRBJ1-5	CASSEEGRWGQGFGQPQHF
TRBV27	.	TRBJ2-7	CASSFSQGIAYEQYF
TRBV5-1	.	TRBJ1-1	CASSGQGVNTEAFF
TRBV5-1	.	TRBJ1-1	CASSPVRQNTEAFF
TRBV5-6	once	TRBJ1-1	CASSLSYRVSEAFF
TRBV19	.	TRBJ2-1	CASSIEGLNNEQFF
TRBV13	.	TRBJ2-5	CASSLQETQYF
TRBV9	.	TRBJ1-1	CASSAGQVNTEAFF
TRBV4-3	.	TRBJ1-4	CASSQDPGSTNEKLFF
TRBV7-9	.	TRBJ2-7	CASSLPRTGPYEQYF
TRBV7-2	.	TRBJ2-1	CASSLVTGGRNEQFF
TRBV7-6	.	TRBJ2-5	CASSLLLAGGLETQYF
TRBV5-6	many	TRBJ1-5	CASSLGTGVQPQHF